These 26 T cell receptor beta chains were sequenced from one sample in a study of control samples from healthy donors and cancer patients (dated by TCRdb to 2018 to 2021). Libraries were made using the immunoSEQ multiplex PCR assay. Here the immuneACCESS table is served through TCRdb, limited to in-frame sequences with V and J called. Missing clones are a known gap in these copies; in checked studies unresolved V genes cover under half, and the rest lacks a known reason. Here the sample has some 100,000 clones; around 88% occur a single time. Of the sample, 13% to 15% is held by the ten largest clones. The sequenced material came from blood. All receptors come from a young man in good health.

CDR3 nucleotide sequence: TGTGCCAGCAGCCGTTCGCGGGGCGGATCTACCTACGAGCAGTACTTC. Protein sequence: CASSRSRGGSTYEQYF. This chain links TRBV7-6 with TRBJ2-7; tentatively, D is TRBD2 (6 bases). The CDR3 is made up of 16 amino acids. The V gene lost 5 bases and the J gene lost 2 bases, with 19 bases spanning the gap. Looked up from germline, CDR1 is SGHVS and CDR2 is FNYEAQ.

The chain couples TRBV19 to TRBJ1-3, with D unclear. The CDR3 has 15 amino acids. Trimming left V 2 bases short and J 0 bases short, with 8 bases between. Germline V gives CDR1 LNHDA, CDR2 SQIVND (reference sequence). The CDR3 nucleotides are TGTGCCAGTAGTATAAAGTCCAGCTCTGGAAACACCATATATTTT. It codes for CASSIKSSSGNTIYF.

The V gene is TRBV5-1, the J gene TRBJ2-7; D remains unclear. Germline V lookup: CDR1 SGHRS, CDR2 YFSETQ. The ends were cut back, 4 bases at V and 4 bases at J, with 18 bases in the middle. The CDR3 loop spans 15 amino acids. The CDR3 spells CASSPNPAGEYEQYF. The CDR3, as DNA: TGCGCCAGCAGCCCAAACCCTGCCGGAGAGTACGAGCAGTACTTC.

This chain joins TRBV24-1 and TRBJ1-4, with TRBD1 as a possible D gene (5 bases). Trimming removed 4 bases from V and 7 bases from J, with 15 bases in between. Germline V gives CDR1 KGHDR, CDR2 SFDVKD. The CDR3 is 15 amino acids. The CDR3 loop reads CATSDSRQGGEKLFF. CDR3 nucleotides: TGTGCCACCAGTGACAGTAGGCAGGGTGGTGAAAAACTGTTTTTT.

CDR3 DNA: TGTGCCAGCAGCTTCGGGACGGACCCTAACTATGGCTACACCTTC. This gives the protein CASSFGTDPNYGYTF. The V and J genes are TRBV7-9 and TRBJ1-2; tentative D call: TRBD1 (5 bases). Germline loops: CDR1 SEHNR, CDR2 FQNEAQ (reference sequence). Trimming left V 3 bases short and J 0 bases short, with 11 bases between. The CDR3 spans 15 residues.

The chain is built from TRBV6-2 or TRBV6-3 and TRBJ1-1; D is undetermined. From germline, CDR1 is MNHEY and CDR2 SVGEGT. The CDR3 covers 10 residues. V was cut by 5 bases and J by 9 bases, with 7 bases left in between. The CDR3 region has the DNA TGTGCCAGCAGTGCCGGTAAAGCTTTCTTT. Translated, it gives CASSAGKAFF.

The gene calls are TRBV13 and TRBJ2-5; TRBD2 is a possible D gene (5 bases). The V gene lost 2 bases and the J gene lost 2 bases, with 9 bases spanning the gap. This CDR3 is built from 14 residues. Germline V gene data show CDR1 as PRHDT and CDR2 as FYEKMQ (reference sequence). In DNA, the CDR3 is TGTGCCAGCAGCTTATTCGACTATCAAGAGACCCAGTACTTC. Protein sequence: CASSLFDYQETQYF. Full variable domain (remainder filled in from reference TRBV13 and TRBJ2-5): AAGVIQSPRHLIKEKRETATLKCYPIPRHDTVYWYQQGPGQDPQFLISFYEKMQSDKGSIPDRFSAQQFSDYHSELNMSSLELGDSALYFCASSLFDYQETQYFGPGTRLLVL.

The chain couples TRBV28 to TRBJ1-5, with TRBD1 as a possible D gene (5 bases). Germline V CDR1 and CDR2: MDHEN, SYDVKM. The CDR3 sequence is 14 residues long. The V end lost 6 bases, the J end lost 9 bases, and 18 bases lay between the germline ends. CDR3 sequence: CASRDRDGFWPQHF. The CDR3 bases are TGTGCCAGCAGGGACCGGGACGGTTTTTGGCCCCAGCATTTT. The full variable domain, its missing parts supplied by reference TRBV28 and TRBJ1-5, is DVKVTQSSRYLVKRTGEKVFLECVQDMDHENMFWYRQDPGLGLRLIYFSYDVKMKEKGDIPEGYSVSREKKERFSLILESASTNQTSMYLCASRDRDGFWPQHFGDGTRLSIL.

The CDR3 nucleotides read TGTGCCAGCAGCTTTTCCAACGACCAGCCCCAGCATTTT. This codes for CASSFSNDQPQHF. The chain employs TRBV11-3 and TRBJ1-5, with D hard to call. Per the germline V gene, CDR1 is SGHNT and CDR2 is YENEEA. The length of the CDR3 is 13 residues. The ends were cut back, 3 bases at V and 7 bases at J, with 10 bases in the middle. Together with reference TRBV11-3 and TRBJ1-5, the CDR3 gives the full variable domain: EAGVVQSPRYKIIEKKQPVAFWCNPISGHNTLYWYLQNLGQGPELLIRYENEEAVDDSQLPKDRFSAERLKGVDSTLKIQPAELGDSAVYLCASSFSNDQPQHFGDGTRLSIL.

The chain combines TRBV14 with TRBJ2-7; 8 nucleotides line up with TRBD1. The CDR3 has 13 residues. With V trimmed by 6 bases and J by 4 bases, 5 bases remained unmatched. Looked up from germline, CDR1 is SGHDN and CDR2 is FVKESK. In DNA, the CDR3 is TGTGCCAGCAGGAGGACAGGGAATTACGAGCAGTACTTC. Its translation: CASRRTGNYEQYF.

The J gene is TRBJ1-5, the V gene TRBV7-2; no firm D call. The CDR3 totals 12 residues. The germline gives CDR1 SGHTA, CDR2 FQGNSA. V was pared by 3 bases and J by 4 bases, with 4 bases between. CDR3 protein: CASSFLNQPQHF. The DNA for the CDR3 is TGTGCCAGCAGCTTTTTAAATCAGCCCCAGCATTTT.

The genes are TRBV28 and TRBJ1-5, with 7 nucleotides matching TRBD1. Trimming at V came to 3 bases and at J to 2 bases, leaving 7 bases not matched to a gene. Germline loops: CDR1 MDHEN, CDR2 SYDVKM. The length of the CDR3 is 16 residues. Written as DNA, the CDR3 is TGTGCCAGCAGTTTGCTGAAGGGGGCAGGCAATCAGCCCCAGCATTTT. Translation: CASSLLKGAGNQPQHF.

The genes are TRBV5-1 and TRBJ2-7; D gene uncertain. Germline-derived CDR1 and CDR2 are SGHRS and YFSETQ. The CDR3 consists of 14 residues. V lost 7 bases, J lost 0 bases, and 14 bases lay in between. In DNA form, the CDR3 reads TGCGCCAGCGCCCAGGATCCTTCCTCCTACGAGCAGTACTTC. This codes for CASAQDPSSYEQYF. The variable domain in full, with the rest retrieved from reference TRBV5-1 and TRBJ2-7, is KAGVTQTPRYLIKTRGQQVTLSCSPISGHRSVSWYQQTPGQGLQFLFEYFSETQRNKGNFPGRFSGRQFSNSRSEMNVSTLELGDSALYLCASAQDPSSYEQYFGPGTRLTVT.

The V and J genes are TRBV10-3 and TRBJ2-2, with 12 bases matching TRBD2. J lost 8 bases, V lost 6 bases, and 28 bases had no gene match. The germline gives CDR1 ENHRY, CDR2 SYGVKD. CDR3 length: 22 residues. The CDR3 coding sequence is TGTGCCATCAGGAGGGGGGGTCCACGAACTAGCGGGAGGCAACAACTTCTTGGGGAGCTGTTTTTT. Its protein is CAIRRGGPRTSGRQQLLGELFF.

The rearrangement links TRBV24-1 to TRBJ2-5; unclear D gene. Between the trimmed V and J ends, which lost 4 bases and 5 bases, there was a span of 4 bases. Germline values: CDR1 KGHDR, CDR2 SFDVKD. CDR3 length: 11 amino acids. This chain's CDR3 is CATSEAETQYF. DNA for the CDR3: TGTGCCACCAGTGAAGCGGAGACCCAGTACTTC.

The chain joins TRBV27 to TRBJ2-1; D is unresolved. With 4 bases removed from V and 5 bases from J, the gap between germline ends came to 15 bases. The germline gives CDR1 MNHEY, CDR2 SMNVEV (reference sequence). The CDR3 has 15 residues. The CDR3 DNA reads TGTGCCAGCAGTTCACTAATCCTGAGTAACAATGAGCAGTTCTTC. It is translated as CASSSLILSNNEQFF.

This rearrangement joins TRBV19 to TRBJ1-6, with a tentative D call TRBD1 (5 bases). The CDR3 extends over 15 amino acids. The V gene's germline CDR1 is LNHDA and CDR2 SQIVND (reference sequence). V gave up 5 bases and J gave up 5 bases, with 13 bases separating them. CDR3 region: CASSAPGTNNSPLHF. The CDR3 DNA follows: TGTGCCAGTAGTGCCCCCGGGACCAATAATTCACCCCTCCACTTT. Based on the CDR3 plus reference TRBV19 and TRBJ1-6, the full variable domain is DGGITQSPKYLFRKEGQNVTLSCEQNLNHDAMYWYRQDPGQGLRLIYYSQIVNDFQKGDIAEGYSVSREKKESFPLTVTSAQKNPTAFYLCASSAPGTNNSPLHFGNGTRLTVT.

This chain joins TRBV5-4 and TRBJ2-3; 9 bases align to TRBD2. From germline, CDR1 is SGHNT and CDR2 YYREEE (reference sequence). The CDR3 spans 16 residues. V lost 2 bases and J lost 2; bases outside the gene matches: 6. CDR3 in amino acids: CASSFALAGITDTQYF. CDR3 nucleotide sequence: TGTGCCAGCAGCTTTGCCCTAGCGGGAATCACAGATACGCAGTATTTT.

The V gene is TRBV11-2, the J gene TRBJ2-7; D possibly corresponds to TRBD1 (6 bases). The CDR3 sequence is 15 residues long. Germline CDR1 reads SGHAT; CDR2 reads FQNNGV. V was trimmed by 8 bases and J by 3 bases, leaving 20 bases between them. This CDR3 is CASRTLKGQRYEQYF. CDR3 in DNA: TGTGCCAGCCGAACCTTAAAAGGACAGCGCTACGAGCAGTACTTC.

The J gene is TRBJ1-5, the V gene TRBV4-1, with 9 bases aligning to TRBD1. This CDR3 is 16 amino acids long. Germline CDR1 and CDR2: MGHRA and YSYEKL. The junction had 6 bases not matched to a gene; V was cut back by 3 bases and J by 3 bases. CDR3 nucleotide sequence: TGCGCCAGCAGCCAGGGCTGGACAGGGGTCAATCAGCCCCAGCATTTT. It yields the protein CASSQGWTGVNQPQHF.

On this clone: One end of the junction varies from germline; a read error may be responsible. CDR3: CSARIGGLPHF. Here the CDR3 DNA reads TGCAGTGCTAGAATCGGCGGCCTCCCTCACTTC. The rearrangement links TRBV20-1 to TRBJ2-5; D gene uncertain. The germline gives CDR1 DFQATT, CDR2 SNEGSKA (reference sequence). The CDR3 sequence is 11 residues long.

This clone occurred once. This chain connects TRBV29-1 to TRBJ1-2; the match to TRBD1 covers 7 bases. The CDR3 totals 13 residues. The germline CDR1 and CDR2 sequences are SQVTM and ANQGSEA. The V gene end was trimmed by 3 bases and the J gene end by 5 bases; junction bases not matched to a gene: 6. The CDR3, as DNA: TGCAGCGTTGACCCCCTACAGGGGTATGGCTACACCTTC. Translation: CSVDPLQGYGYTF.

The genes are TRBV11-2 and TRBJ2-2; D is perhaps TRBD2 (5 bases). Germline-derived CDR1 and CDR2 are SGHAT and FQNNGV. Trimming left V 2 bases short and J 2 bases short, with 9 bases between. CDR3 size: 15 residues. The CDR3 region is CASSLRTFNTGELFF. In nucleotides, the CDR3 is TGTGCCAGCAGCTTACGGACTTTTAACACCGGGGAGCTGTTTTTT.

J is TRBJ1-1 and V is TRBV11-3; the D is unclear. The germline gives CDR1 SGHNT, CDR2 YENEEA. V shed 1 base and J shed 8 bases, with 23 bases lying between them. This CDR3 contains 17 residues. The DNA for the CDR3 is TGTGCCAGCAGCTTAGGTGGAGGTAGCGTGGCTTCGCGGGAAGCTTTCTTT. Its translation: CASSLGGGSVASREAFF.

The V call is TRBV7-2, the J call TRBJ2-7; 11 positions match TRBD2. V was clipped by 3 bases and J by 3 bases; unmatched bases: 4. Germline CDR1 is SGHTA and CDR2 is FQGNSA. This CDR3 has 15 residues. CDR3 coding DNA: TGTGCCAGCAGCTTTACCGGGACTAGCGGCTACGAGCAGTACTTC. Protein product: CASSFTGTSGYEQYF.

This chain uses TRBV24-1 with TRBJ2-7; D is uncertain. Germline lookup yields CDR1 KGHDR and CDR2 SFDVKD. V gave up 6 bases and J gave up 0 bases, with 8 bases separating them. This CDR3 region has 13 residues. The CDR3 loop reads CATSIPNSYEQYF. The CDR3 DNA is TGTGCCACCAGTATTCCTAACTCCTACGAGCAGTACTTC.